The next 25 T cell receptor beta chains were all read from a single sample in a study of shared clonotypes between healthy human individuals. The method was immunoSEQ multiplex PCR; TCRdb's version includes in-frame clones alone and lacks a portion of them. The sample lists 730,000 or so clones; about three quarters were seen once. Material: memory CD4+ T cells sorted from blood. Subset denoted: CD45RA-negative fraction. The receptors here all came from a woman aged 30 to 39 in good health.

The chain employs TRBV18 and TRBJ2-1, with a tentative D call TRBD1 (5 bases). The germline V gene encodes CDR1 KGHSH and CDR2 LQKENI. Trimming removed 7 bases at V and 7 bases at J, with 14 bases between. CDR3 length equals 13 residues. CDR3 nucleotide sequence: TGTGCCAGCTGCCCGACCCAGGGTAATGAGCAGTTCTTC. It is translated as CASCPTQGNEQFF.

This clone is a singleton in its sample. The V call is TRBV16, the J call TRBJ2-7; 11 bases match TRBD1. With V trimmed by 2 bases and J by 2 bases, 2 bases remained unmatched. Germline values: CDR1 KGHSY, CDR2 FQNENV. This CDR3 spans 15 amino acids. The CDR3 is CASSQGTGGAYEQYF. CDR3 nucleotides: TGTGCCAGCAGCCAAGGGACAGGGGGAGCCTACGAGCAGTACTTC. Combining the CDR3 with reference TRBV16 and TRBJ2-7 gives the whole variable domain GEEVAQTPKHLVRGEGQKAKLYCAPIKGHSYVFWYQQVLKNEFKFLISFQNENVFDETGMPKERFSAKCLPNSPCSLEIQATKLEDSAVYFCASSQGTGGAYEQYFGPGTRLTVT.

J is TRBJ2-5 and V is TRBV11-2; TRBD1 matches at 7 bases. After removal of 2 bases from V and 4 bases from J, the junction contained 4 bases not matched to a gene. The CDR3 length is 14 residues. Looked up from germline, CDR1 is SGHAT and CDR2 is FQNNGV. CDR3 in amino acids: CASSLPGTAETQYF. Written as DNA, the CDR3 is TGTGCCAGCAGCTTACCAGGGACAGCAGAGACCCAGTACTTC.

CDR3 amino acids: CASSPGQGGPNTEAFF. The CDR3 coding sequence is TGCGCCAGCAGCCCCGGACAGGGAGGTCCGAACACTGAAGCTTTCTTT. The J gene is TRBJ1-1, the V gene TRBV4-1; 8 nucleotides agree with TRBD1. CDR3 length: 16 residues. V trimming: 4 bases; J trimming: 1 base; junction bases outside the gene matches: 8. Germline V gene data show CDR1 as MGHRA and CDR2 as YSYEKL.

The chain is built from TRBV10-3 and TRBJ1-3; D is possibly TRBD1 (5 bases). From germline, CDR1 is ENHRY and CDR2 SYGVKD. The CDR3 sequence is 14 residues long. With 7 bases removed from V and 4 bases from J, the gap between germline ends came to 14 bases. The CDR3 nucleotides read TGTGCCATCAACAGCGGGGGGGTCGGAAACACCATATATTTT. Translating it yields CAINSGGVGNTIYF.

The genes are TRBV28 and TRBJ1-5; D gene uncertain. The length of the CDR3 is 18 residues. Germline loops: CDR1 MDHEN, CDR2 SYDVKM. The V end lost 3 bases, the J end lost 0 bases, and 18 bases lay between the germline ends. CDR3 nucleotides: TGTGCCAGCAGTTTCATCCAGAGGACTGGGTATAGCAATCAGCCCCAGCATTTT. Translated, it gives CASSFIQRTGYSNQPQHF.

The chain employs TRBV28 and TRBJ2-7; D unresolved. Germline CDR1 MDHEN, CDR2 SYDVKM. V lost 3 bases and J 5 bases, leaving 14 bases between the germline ends. The CDR3 is 14 residues long. The CDR3 reads CASSLTSRVHEQYF. The CDR3 coding sequence is TGTGCCAGCAGTTTGACTTCCCGCGTGCACGAGCAGTACTTC.

The sample holds a few counts of this clone. Other DNA sequences in this specimen translate into the identical CDR3. This chain joins TRBV5-1 and TRBJ1-3, with D perhaps TRBD1 (6 bases). V lost 4 bases to trimming and J lost 4 bases, with 12 bases between them. The germline V gene encodes CDR1 SGHRS and CDR2 YFSETQ. The CDR3 has 14 amino acids. The CDR3 region is CASSVGTSGNTIYF. CDR3 sequence (DNA): TGCGCCAGCAGCGTCGGGACATCCGGAAACACCATATATTTT.

The chain links TRBV5-1 to TRBJ2-1, with unresolved D. CDR3 length: 15 amino acids. The germline gives CDR1 SGHRS, CDR2 YFSETQ. Trimming took off 7 bases at V and 7 bases at J, with 21 bases between the two ends. CDR3 sequence (DNA): TGCGCCAGCTACGACGGTAGTCCATCGCGAAATGAGCAGTTCTTC. This sequence encodes CASYDGSPSRNEQFF.

The rearrangement uses TRBV27 and TRBJ1-1; 7 bases align to TRBD1. In germline, CDR1 is MNHEY, CDR2 SMNVEV (reference sequence). This CDR3 is built from 13 residues. J was trimmed by 6 bases and V by 6 bases; bases with no gene match: 7. Here the CDR3 DNA reads TGTGCCAGCAGAAACGACAGGGCCCCTGAAGCTTTCTTT. Its protein product is CASRNDRAPEAFF.

This clone was seen at least ten times. CDR3 sequence: CASSLSPTGVTYNSPLHF. The CDR3 coding sequence is TGTGCCAGCAGCTTATCCCCTACAGGGGTAACCTATAATTCACCCCTCCACTTT. V and J are TRBV11-2 and TRBJ1-6; 7 nucleotides align to TRBD1. The CDR3 contains 18 residues. The germline V gene encodes CDR1 SGHAT and CDR2 FQNNGV. V lost 2 bases, J lost 2 bases, and 9 bases stayed unmatched.

The chain couples TRBV5-1 to TRBJ1-3; D gene unclear. V was shortened by 3 bases and J by 0 bases, with 10 bases between the two germline ends. From germline, CDR1 is SGHRS and CDR2 YFSETQ. This CDR3 has 15 amino acids. CDR3: CASSSSLFSGNTIYF. The CDR3 nucleotides read TGCGCCAGCAGCTCCTCCCTCTTCTCTGGAAACACCATATATTTT. Full variable domain (rest looked up from reference TRBV5-1 and TRBJ1-3): KAGVTQTPRYLIKTRGQQVTLSCSPISGHRSVSWYQQTPGQGLQFLFEYFSETQRNKGNFPGRFSGRQFSNSRSEMNVSTLELGDSALYLCASSSSLFSGNTIYFGEGSWLTVV.

This clone was counted only a few times. The chain combines TRBV7-9 with TRBJ2-7; 7 bases are a match to TRBD1. Per germline, CDR1 SEHNR and CDR2 FQNEAQ (reference sequence). Unmatched junction bases numbered 5, after V lost 5 bases and J lost 1 base. The CDR3 is 14 amino acids. The chain's CDR3 is CASSPGQASYEQYF. CDR3 in DNA: TGTGCCAGCAGCCCAGGACAGGCGTCCTACGAGCAGTACTTC. The full variable domain, in which reference TRBV7-9 and TRBJ2-7 provide the parts outside the CDR3, is DTGVSQNPRHKITKRGQNVTFRCDPISEHNRLYWYRQTLGQGPEFLTYFQNEAQLEKSRLLSDRFSAERPKGSFSTLEIQRTEQGDSAMYLCASSPGQASYEQYFGPGTRLTVT.

This chain connects TRBV28 to TRBJ1-5, with a possible D match to TRBD1 (5 bases). Germline loops: CDR1 MDHEN, CDR2 SYDVKM. The CDR3 is made up of 16 amino acids. V dropped 2 bases and J dropped 2 bases, with 13 bases sitting between them. Here the CDR3 reads CASSLRRRGGNQPQHF. The CDR3 DNA is TGTGCCAGCAGTTTACGGAGAAGGGGCGGCAATCAGCCCCAGCATTTT.

The chain couples TRBV18 to TRBJ2-5, with 10 bases fitting TRBD2. V lost 0 bases to trimming and J lost 2 bases; unmatched junction nucleotides: 3. Germline lookup yields CDR1 KGHSH and CDR2 LQKENI. The length of the CDR3 is 16 residues. As DNA, the CDR3 is TGTGCCAGCTCACCACCTTCTAGCGGGGGTCAAGAGACCCAGTACTTC. This codes for CASSPPSSGGQETQYF. The full variable domain, with the rest looked up from reference TRBV18 and TRBJ2-5, is NAGVMQNPRHLVRRRGQEARLRCSPMKGHSHVYWYRQLPEEGLKFMVYLQKENIIDESGMPKERFSAEFPKEGPSILRIQQVVRGDSAAYFCASSPPSSGGQETQYFGPGTRLLVL.

This chain joins TRBV7-9 and TRBJ2-3; D perhaps matches TRBD2 (6 bases). The CDR3 loop spans 19 amino acids. Trimming left V 1 base short and J 0 bases short, with 20 bases between. Germline loops: CDR1 SEHNR, CDR2 FQNEAQ (reference sequence). Here the CDR3 DNA reads TGTGCCAGCAGCTTAGAAGGAACTAGCATTGTTTCTAGCACAGATACGCAGTATTTT. This encodes CASSLEGTSIVSSTDTQYF.

This chain links TRBV21-1 with TRBJ2-7; the listed D gene, TRBD1, was not tested against the DNA. TRBV21-1 is labeled a pseudogene. The CDR3 covers 15 residues. DNA for the CDR3: TGTGCCAGGCAGAGTAGGGACAGGGGTTGTCACGAGCAGTACTTC. Translating gives CARQSRDRGCHEQYF.

This clone has a single count. V and J are TRBV12-5 and TRBJ2-7; 7 nucleotides match TRBD1. Per the germline V gene, CDR1 is LGHNT and CDR2 is FRNRAP. The CDR3 has 15 residues. Unmatched junction bases numbered 5, after V lost 0 bases and J lost 3 bases. CDR3 sequence (DNA): TGTGCTAGTGGTTTGGTGGGACAGCAAATCTACGAGCAGTACTTC. Amino acids: CASGLVGQQIYEQYF.

This clone was detected a few times. The same CDR3 can be traced to other DNA sequences in this sample. The CDR3 DNA reads TGCGCCAGCAGCTTGTCGGGGCCCTCCTACAATGAGCAGTTCTTC. Its translation: CASSLSGPSYNEQFF. The genes are TRBV5-1 and TRBJ2-1, with D perhaps matching TRBD1 or TRBD2 (5 bases each). Germline assignment: CDR1 SGHRS and CDR2 YFSETQ. The CDR3 is made up of 15 amino acids. V gave up 1 base and J gave up 0 bases, with 8 bases separating them.

The CDR3 sequence is CASSSETGGLGTEAFF. The CDR3 region has the DNA TGTGCCAGCAGTTCGGAGACAGGGGGGCTGGGCACTGAAGCTTTCTTT. The chain carries TRBV28 and TRBJ1-1, with 9 bases identical to TRBD1. The V and J ends lost 4 bases and 4 bases, in that order; junction bases with no gene match: 10. The CDR3 spans 16 residues. Germline V gives CDR1 MDHEN, CDR2 SYDVKM. Using reference TRBV28 and TRBJ1-1 for the parts outside the CDR3, the full variable domain is DVKVTQSSRYLVKRTGEKVFLECVQDMDHENMFWYRQDPGLGLRLIYFSYDVKMKEKGDIPEGYSVSREKKERFSLILESASTNQTSMYLCASSSETGGLGTEAFFGQGTRLTVV.

Ten or more counts support this clone. Other DNA sequences in the same sample also yield this CDR3. V and J are TRBV28 and TRBJ2-3, with unresolved D. This CDR3 is 14 amino acids long. Germline lookup yields CDR1 MDHEN and CDR2 SYDVKM. V was trimmed by 5 bases and J by 2 bases, leaving 11 bases between them. DNA for the CDR3: TGTGCCAGCAGTGGGGAAGCTTTCACAGATACGCAGTATTTT. This codes for CASSGEAFTDTQYF.

This chain joins TRBV5-4 and TRBJ2-7, with 7 nucleotides matching TRBD2. Germline V gives CDR1 SGHNT, CDR2 YYREEE (reference sequence). The junction had 5 bases not matched to a gene; V was cut back by 5 bases and J by 0 bases. This CDR3 contains 14 residues. The CDR3 DNA reads TGTGCCAGCAGATGGGAGGGCAGCTCCTACGAGCAGTACTTC. As protein: CASRWEGSSYEQYF.

The chain links TRBV7-2 to TRBJ2-3, with D maybe TRBD2 (5 bases). The CDR3 has 16 amino acids. The germline V and J ends were trimmed by 4 bases and 1 base, with 15 bases remaining between them. Looked up from germline, CDR1 is SGHTA and CDR2 is FQGNSA. CDR3 nucleotides: TGTGCCAGCAGCTCACAATCTAGCAGACGCACAGATACGCAGTATTTT. Translation gives CASSSQSSRRTDTQYF. Drawing the rest from reference TRBV7-2 and TRBJ2-3, the complete variable domain is GAGVSQSPSNKVTEKGKDVELRCDPISGHTALYWYRQSLGQGLEFLIYFQGNSAPDKSGLPSDRFSAERTGGSVSTLTIQRTQQEDSAVYLCASSSQSSRRTDTQYFGPGTRLTVL.

Only a few counts were recorded for this clone. V is TRBV2 and J is TRBJ2-1; 9 nucleotides agree with TRBD2. The V segment lost 4 bases and the J segment 9 bases; nucleotides outside the gene matches: 7. CDR1 and CDR2 from the germline V gene are SNHLY and FYNNEI. The CDR3 has 14 amino acids. The CDR3, as DNA: TGTGCCAGCAGTGCCGGGACTAGCTTCCTTGAGCAGTTCTTC. It yields the protein CASSAGTSFLEQFF.

This chain connects TRBV5-5 to TRBJ1-1, with D perhaps matching TRBD1 (5 bases). Trimming pared 0 bases from V and 3 bases from J, leaving 6 bases between. The CDR3 has 13 residues. CDR1 SGHKS and CDR2 YYEKEE come from the germline V gene (reference sequence). This chain's CDR3 is CASSLGQHTEAFF. For the CDR3, the DNA is TGTGCCAGCAGCTTGGGACAGCACACTGAAGCTTTCTTT.